The clone carrying this T cell receptor beta chain was found many times. Antigen unknown. These data are taken from a study of breast tumors, draining lymph nodes, adjacent tissues. The CDR3 is 18 residues long. V trimming: 2 bases; J trimming: 0 bases; junction bases outside the gene matches: 10. Germline V CDR1 and CDR2: SGHAT, FQNNGV. TCRdb re-called the multiplex PCR reads through MiXCR, storing one row per CDR3 protein. The data contain just under 65,000 distinct CDR3 sequences, 57% of them seen just once; the ten biggest clones take up approximately 18%. General study findings and limits: That most tumor T cells come from lymph nodes remained unproven. Tumors had less TCR diversity than lymph nodes, more than nontumor tissue.

This clonotype was obtained from a female donor with breast cancer. Some clones in this sample may be carry-over from other donors' samples. Sequenced material: breast tumor tissue. This rearrangement joins TRBV11-2 to TRBJ2-4, with 7 bases that match TRBD2. The CDR3: CASSLILAANLAKNIQYF. CDR3 nucleotides: TGTGCCAGCAGCTTAATTCTAGCGGCTAATCTAGCCAAAAACATTCAGTACTTC.